Listed below are T cell receptor beta chains from one sample, sequenced in a study of blood T cell repertoires in COVID-19. TCRdb keeps only in-frame clones here, not all; method: immunoSEQ multiplex PCR. The sample lists tens of thousands of clones, approximately 80% occurring once. Sequencing was carried out using peripheral blood. The source is a human donor in a cohort sampled during active COVID-19. Each CDR3 is given with its conserved first and last residue. The order of the fields is D gene, V gene, clone size, J gene, CDR3 protein, CDR3 DNA. The D gene is left open where the match is weak. Only some rows state a clone size, as once, few, many or a class for expanded clones.

d_gene: TRBD1; v_gene: TRBV28; abundance: .; j_gene: TRBJ1-2; CDR3aa: CASSSWTGVGYGYTF; CDR3nt: TGTGCCAGCAGTTCTTGGACAGGGGTTGGGTATGGCTACACCTTC
d_gene: .; v_gene: TRBV7-3; abundance: few; j_gene: TRBJ1-1; CDR3aa: CASSLTANTEAFF; CDR3nt: TGTGCCAGCAGCTTAACGGCGAACACTGAAGCTTTCTTT
d_gene: TRBD2; v_gene: TRBV4-1; abundance: .; j_gene: TRBJ2-3; CDR3aa: CASSQEGSSGRAEGLTDTQYF; CDR3nt: TGCGCCAGCAGCCAAGAAGGCAGTAGCGGGAGGGCCGAGGGTCTCACAGATACGCAGTATTTT
d_gene: .; v_gene: TRBV19; abundance: once; j_gene: TRBJ1-3; CDR3aa: CASSPDSGTIYF; CDR3nt: TGTGCCAGTAGTCCCGACTCCGGGACCATATATTTT
d_gene: .; v_gene: TRBV3-1/TRBV3-2; abundance: .; j_gene: TRBJ2-2; CDR3aa: CASSQQQSGELFF; CDR3nt: TGTGCCAGCAGCCAACAACAGAGCGGGGAGCTGTTTTTT
d_gene: .; v_gene: TRBV7-2; abundance: .; j_gene: TRBJ2-5; CDR3aa: CASSYQGGEVETQYF; CDR3nt: TGTGCCAGCAGCTACCAAGGCGGGGAGGTAGAGACCCAGTACTTC
d_gene: TRBD2; v_gene: TRBV19; abundance: many; j_gene: TRBJ2-1; CDR3aa: CASSIKGLAGNEQFF; CDR3nt: TGTGCCAGTAGTATTAAAGGGCTAGCGGGGAATGAGCAGTTCTTC
d_gene: TRBD1; v_gene: TRBV28; abundance: .; j_gene: TRBJ2-1; CDR3aa: CASSSDRDVYNEQFF; CDR3nt: TGTGCCAGCAGTTCAGACAGGGACGTTTACAATGAGCAGTTCTTC
d_gene: TRBD1; v_gene: TRBV10-3; abundance: .; j_gene: TRBJ2-7; CDR3aa: CAISQYGDRAYEQYF; CDR3nt: TGTGCCATCAGCCAATATGGGGACAGGGCCTACGAGCAGTACTTC
d_gene: .; v_gene: TRBV6-6; abundance: .; j_gene: TRBJ2-7; CDR3aa: CASSTPAGYEQYF; CDR3nt: TGTGCCAGCAGTACTCCGGCAGGTTACGAGCAGTACTTC
d_gene: .; v_gene: TRBV19; abundance: few; j_gene: TRBJ1-6; CDR3aa: CASSRIVRGESSYNSPLHF; CDR3nt: TGTGCCAGTAGCCGAATAGTCAGGGGAGAATCGTCCTATAATTCACCCCTCCACTTT
d_gene: .; v_gene: TRBV29-1; abundance: .; j_gene: TRBJ1-5; CDR3aa: CSVGGSEDQPQHF; CDR3nt: TGCAGCGTCGGGGGTTCTGAGGATCAGCCCCAGCATTTT
d_gene: .; v_gene: TRBV10-1; abundance: few; j_gene: TRBJ2-7; CDR3aa: CASNSQGQYF; CDR3nt: TGCGCCAGCAACAGCCAAGGGCAGTACTTC
d_gene: .; v_gene: TRBV28; abundance: .; j_gene: TRBJ2-3; CDR3aa: CASRRLDSNPSTDTQYF; CDR3nt: TGTGCCAGCAGGCGACTAGACTCCAATCCTAGCACAGATACGCAGTATTTT
d_gene: TRBD1; v_gene: TRBV4-1; abundance: .; j_gene: TRBJ2-4; CDR3aa: CASSQTGDSQSIAKNIQYF; CDR3nt: TGCGCCAGCAGCCAAACCGGGGACAGTCAGTCTATAGCCAAAAACATTCAGTACTTC
d_gene: .; v_gene: TRBV3-1/TRBV3-2; abundance: .; j_gene: TRBJ2-1; CDR3aa: CASSQLLAPYNEQFF; CDR3nt: TGTGCCAGCAGCCAACTTCTGGCCCCATACAATGAGCAGTTCTTC
d_gene: .; v_gene: TRBV11-3; abundance: .; j_gene: TRBJ2-1; CDR3aa: CASSLVSDEQFF; CDR3nt: TGTGCCAGCAGTCTAGTATCGGATGAGCAGTTCTTC
d_gene: .; v_gene: TRBV5-1; abundance: .; j_gene: TRBJ2-3; CDR3aa: CASSRGLSTDTQYF; CDR3nt: TGCGCCAGCAGCCGCGGACTCTCCACAGATACGCAGTATTTT
d_gene: TRBD2; v_gene: TRBV6-6; abundance: few; j_gene: TRBJ2-2; CDR3aa: CASSRTSGVTTGELFF; CDR3nt: TGTGCCAGCAGTCGGACTAGCGGGGTTACCACCGGGGAGCTGTTTTTT
d_gene: TRBD2; v_gene: TRBV10-2; abundance: .; j_gene: TRBJ2-3; CDR3aa: CASSELAGGRDTQYF; CDR3nt: TGCGCCAGCAGTGAGCTAGCGGGGGGAAGAGATACGCAGTATTTT
d_gene: TRBD1; v_gene: TRBV3-1/TRBV3-2; abundance: .; j_gene: TRBJ2-1; CDR3aa: CASSQDRAYNEQFF; CDR3nt: TGTGCCAGCAGCCAGGACAGGGCGTACAATGAGCAGTTCTTC
d_gene: TRBD1; v_gene: TRBV5-1; abundance: .; j_gene: TRBJ1-1; CDR3aa: CASSAMGTGDTEAFF; CDR3nt: TGCGCCAGCAGCGCCATGGGGACAGGGGACACTGAAGCTTTCTTT
d_gene: .; v_gene: TRBV4-1; abundance: .; j_gene: TRBJ2-4; CDR3aa: CASSQDPLVRGNIQYF; CDR3nt: TGCGCCAGCAGCCAAGATCCCCTAGTAAGGGGCAACATTCAGTACTTC
d_gene: .; v_gene: TRBV9; abundance: .; j_gene: TRBJ1-3; CDR3aa: CASSAGGALSGNTIYF; CDR3nt: TGTGCCAGCAGCGCGGGGGGGGCCCTCTCTGGAAACACCATATATTTT
d_gene: TRBD2; v_gene: TRBV11-2; abundance: .; j_gene: TRBJ2-7; CDR3aa: CASSLGEIGLADFSYEQYF; CDR3nt: TGTGCCAGCAGCTTAGGGGAGATTGGACTAGCGGACTTCTCCTACGAGCAGTACTTC
d_gene: .; v_gene: TRBV11-2; abundance: .; j_gene: TRBJ2-7; CDR3aa: CASSSPSDFSYEQYF; CDR3nt: TGTGCCAGCAGCTCCCCTAGCGACTTCTCCTACGAGCAGTACTTC
d_gene: .; v_gene: TRBV10-2; abundance: .; j_gene: TRBJ2-3; CDR3aa: CASSVSTTLGTDTQYF; CDR3nt: TGCGCCAGCAGTGTATCGACTACCCTTGGCACAGATACGCAGTATTTT
d_gene: TRBD2; v_gene: TRBV7-3; abundance: .; j_gene: TRBJ2-1; CDR3aa: CASSLGLAEYNEQFF; CDR3nt: TGTGCCAGCAGCCTGGGACTAGCGGAGTACAATGAGCAGTTCTTC
d_gene: .; v_gene: TRBV19; abundance: .; j_gene: TRBJ2-1; CDR3aa: CASSIQDNEQFF; CDR3nt: TGTGCCAGTAGTATACAGGACAATGAGCAGTTCTTC
d_gene: TRBD2; v_gene: TRBV29-1; abundance: .; j_gene: TRBJ2-2; CDR3aa: CSVGGRGANTGELFF; CDR3nt: TGCAGCGTTGGCGGGAGGGGGGCAAACACCGGGGAGCTGTTTTTT
d_gene: TRBD2; v_gene: TRBV13; abundance: .; j_gene: TRBJ2-3; CDR3aa: CASSLTSGLRTDTQYF; CDR3nt: TGTGCCAGCAGCTTAACTAGCGGATTGAGGACAGATACGCAGTATTTT
d_gene: .; v_gene: TRBV7-6; abundance: .; j_gene: TRBJ1-3; CDR3aa: CASSPYMGGGNTIYF; CDR3nt: TGTGCCAGCAGCCCTTACATGGGGGGAGGAAACACCATATATTTT
d_gene: .; v_gene: TRBV11-3; abundance: .; j_gene: TRBJ1-1; CDR3aa: CASSPLGGLMSTEAFF; CDR3nt: TGTGCCAGCAGCCCCCTGGGGGGACTGATGAGCACTGAAGCTTTCTTT
d_gene: TRBD2; v_gene: TRBV3-1/TRBV3-2; abundance: .; j_gene: TRBJ2-7; CDR3aa: CASSLAGNSYEQYF; CDR3nt: TGTGCCAGCAGCCTAGCGGGAAATTCTTACGAGCAGTACTTC
d_gene: .; v_gene: TRBV5-4; abundance: once; j_gene: TRBJ1-1; CDR3aa: CASSFGAELNTEAFF; CDR3nt: TGTGCCAGCAGCTTTGGGGCGGAACTGAACACTGAAGCTTTCTTT
d_gene: .; v_gene: TRBV29-1; abundance: .; j_gene: TRBJ2-3; CDR3aa: CSVRRPQYTDTQYF; CDR3nt: TGCAGCGTTCGCAGGCCCCAATACACAGATACGCAGTATTTT
d_gene: .; v_gene: TRBV15; abundance: .; j_gene: TRBJ2-2; CDR3aa: CATSIGGLPGELFF; CDR3nt: TGTGCCACCAGCATCGGGGGGCTGCCCGGGGAGCTGTTTTTT
d_gene: .; v_gene: TRBV21-1; abundance: .; j_gene: TRBJ1-1; CDR3aa: CASSNQTGGSTEAFF; CDR3nt: TGTGCCAGCAGCAATCAGACAGGGGGCTCCACTGAAGCTTTCTTT
d_gene: .; v_gene: TRBV28; abundance: .; j_gene: TRBJ1-1; CDR3aa: CASSISGGNTEAFF; CDR3nt: TGTGCCAGCAGTATATCGGGAGGGAACACTGAAGCTTTCTTT
d_gene: .; v_gene: TRBV10-3; abundance: .; j_gene: TRBJ2-3; CDR3aa: CAIRSTGSNTDTQYF; CDR3nt: TGTGCCATCAGGAGTACAGGTTCTAACACAGATACGCAGTATTTT
d_gene: .; v_gene: TRBV9; abundance: .; j_gene: TRBJ1-5; CDR3aa: CASSAGPDSNQPQHF; CDR3nt: TGTGCCAGCAGCGCAGGCCCCGATAGCAATCAGCCCCAGCATTTT
d_gene: .; v_gene: TRBV11-2; abundance: .; j_gene: TRBJ2-7; CDR3aa: CASSLDLLAGEQYF; CDR3nt: TGTGCCAGCAGCTTAGATCTATTGGCGGGGGAGCAGTACTTC
d_gene: .; v_gene: TRBV27; abundance: .; j_gene: TRBJ2-3; CDR3aa: CASTVERVGGTQYF; CDR3nt: TGTGCCAGCACCGTAGAGAGGGTGGGAGGTACGCAGTATTTT
d_gene: .; v_gene: TRBV27; abundance: .; j_gene: TRBJ1-1; CDR3aa: CASSFGGSLNTEAFF; CDR3nt: TGTGCCAGCAGTTTTGGCGGAAGTTTGAACACTGAAGCTTTCTTT
d_gene: .; v_gene: TRBV3-1/TRBV3-2; abundance: .; j_gene: TRBJ1-1; CDR3aa: CASSREDPGSTEAFF; CDR3nt: TGTGCCAGCAGCCGGGAGGACCCGGGGAGCACTGAAGCTTTCTTT
d_gene: .; v_gene: TRBV2; abundance: .; j_gene: TRBJ2-7; CDR3aa: CASSDFRAAYEQYF; CDR3nt: TGTGCCAGCAGTGATTTCAGGGCAGCATACGAGCAGTACTTC
d_gene: TRBD1; v_gene: TRBV6-2/TRBV6-3; abundance: .; j_gene: TRBJ1-1; CDR3aa: CASSNDDRGSEAFF; CDR3nt: TGTGCCAGCAGTAATGACGACAGGGGGTCTGAAGCTTTCTTT
d_gene: TRBD2; v_gene: TRBV7-2; abundance: .; j_gene: TRBJ2-1; CDR3aa: CASSLASGPYNEQFF; CDR3nt: TGTGCCAGCAGCTTAGCTAGCGGGCCTTACAATGAGCAGTTCTTC
d_gene: TRBD2; v_gene: TRBV24-1; abundance: .; j_gene: TRBJ2-7; CDR3aa: CATNLREGSSYEQYF; CDR3nt: TGTGCCACGAATCTGCGGGAGGGGAGCTCCTACGAGCAGTACTTC
d_gene: .; v_gene: TRBV7-2; abundance: .; j_gene: TRBJ2-1; CDR3aa: CASSLAAGSSYNEQFF; CDR3nt: TGTGCCAGCAGCTTAGCGGCGGGAAGCTCCTACAATGAGCAGTTCTTC
d_gene: .; v_gene: TRBV28; abundance: .; j_gene: TRBJ1-2; CDR3aa: CASSSSGSRGYTF; CDR3nt: TGTGCCAGCAGTTCCTCGGGGTCTAGGGGCTACACCTTC
d_gene: TRBD2; v_gene: TRBV4-1; abundance: .; j_gene: TRBJ2-7; CDR3aa: CASSPREGSYEQYF; CDR3nt: TGCGCCAGCAGCCCCCGGGAGGGGTCCTACGAGCAGTACTTC
d_gene: .; v_gene: TRBV5-6; abundance: .; j_gene: TRBJ1-3; CDR3aa: CASSGTVYSGNTIYF; CDR3nt: TGTGCCAGCAGCGGGACTGTCTACTCTGGAAACACCATATATTTT
d_gene: .; v_gene: TRBV12-3/TRBV12-4; abundance: .; j_gene: TRBJ1-2; CDR3aa: CASSLSRGGYTF; CDR3nt: TGTGCCAGCAGTTTATCTAGGGGTGGCTACACCTTC
d_gene: TRBD1; v_gene: TRBV28; abundance: .; j_gene: TRBJ2-1; CDR3aa: CAITSGTGSYNEQFF; CDR3nt: TGTGCCATCACCTCCGGGACAGGGTCCTACAATGAGCAGTTCTTC
d_gene: .; v_gene: TRBV5-1; abundance: .; j_gene: TRBJ1-1; CDR3aa: CASSFTGPLTEAFF; CDR3nt: TGCGCCAGCAGCTTTACAGGGCCCCTAACTGAAGCTTTCTTT
d_gene: TRBD2; v_gene: TRBV28; abundance: .; j_gene: TRBJ2-1; CDR3aa: CASSGTSGYNEQFF; CDR3nt: TGTGCCAGCAGTGGGACTAGCGGCTACAATGAGCAGTTCTTC